The 7 T cell receptor beta chains listed next were all sequenced from one sample in a study of cytomegalovirus exposure and HLA in healthy donors. The PCR was carried out with 60 Vbeta primers and 13 Jbeta primers. Measured with immunoSEQ multiplex PCR; TCRdb has only the in-frame clones, and not every one. The sample yields about 170,000 clones, 73% seen once. Sequencing was carried out using PBMCs. Receptors originate from a woman aged 18-30 years in good health and CMV-seropositive.

The rearrangement links TRBV11-2 to TRBJ1-3, with TRBD1 matching over 9 bases. V gave up 5 bases and J gave up 5 bases; unmatched junction bases: 10. From germline, CDR1 is SGHAT and CDR2 FQNNGV. This CDR3 is 16 amino acids long. The CDR3 loop is CASSPQDRGLRNTIYF. CDR3 DNA sequence: TGTGCCAGCAGCCCCCAGGACAGGGGCCTGAGAAACACCATATATTTT. The variable domain in full, with the rest retrieved from reference TRBV11-2 and TRBJ1-3, is EAGVAQSPRYKIIEKRQSVAFWCNPISGHATLYWYQQILGQGPKLLIQFQNNGVVDDSQLPKDRFSAERLKGVDSTLKIQPAKLEDSAVYLCASSPQDRGLRNTIYFGEGSWLTVV.

This chain uses TRBV27 with TRBJ1-5; D might be TRBD1 (5 bases). The ends were cut back, 7 bases at V and 6 bases at J, with 13 bases in the middle. CDR1 is MNHEY, CDR2 SMNVEV, per germline (reference sequence). The CDR3 runs to 13 residues. CDR3 DNA sequence: TGTGCCAGCACCGCGGGGGGAGCTCAGCCCCAGCATTTT. It codes for CASTAGGAQPQHF.

V and J are TRBV7-9 and TRBJ1-2; 7 positions agree with TRBD1. V gave up 5 bases and J gave up 2 bases; unmatched junction bases: 2. Per the germline V gene, CDR1 is SEHNR and CDR2 is FQNEAQ (reference sequence). The CDR3 spans 13 residues. CDR3 DNA sequence: TGTGCCAGCAGCACACAGGGGAACTATGGCTACACCTTC. Its protein product is CASSTQGNYGYTF.

The chain employs TRBV6-5 and TRBJ1-3, with 7 nucleotides matching TRBD1. J was trimmed by 7 bases and V by 6 bases; bases with no gene match: 12. Germline V CDR1 and CDR2: MNHEY, SVGAGI. The CDR3 contains 15 residues. The CDR3 DNA is TGTGCCAGCAGATCACAGGGGTCCCTAGGGAACACCATATATTTT. This encodes CASRSQGSLGNTIYF.

This chain connects TRBV7-3 to TRBJ2-5; 16 bases agree with TRBD2. V was clipped by 5 bases and J by 4 bases; unmatched bases: 4. This CDR3 has 16 amino acids. Germline CDR1 and CDR2: SGHTA and FQGTGA. Here the CDR3 reads CASSPGLAGGGETQYF. CDR3 sequence (DNA): TGTGCCAGCAGCCCGGGACTAGCGGGGGGGGGAGAGACCCAGTACTTC.

The CDR3 spells CASSVACGGAKRYEQYF. CDR3 DNA sequence: TGCGCCAGCAGTGTGGCTTGCGGGGGGGCCAAGAGGTACGAGCAGTACTTC. The chain links TRBV10-1 to TRBJ2-5, with 9 bases that match TRBD2. The DNA end lines up better with TRBJ2-7; the J call may be wrong. Per the germline V gene, CDR1 is WNHNN and CDR2 is SYGVQD (reference sequence). The CDR3 covers 17 residues.

J is TRBJ1-2 and V is TRBV27, with D possibly matching TRBD1 (5 bases). The V gene's germline CDR1 is MNHEY and CDR2 SMNVEV (reference sequence). V lost 6 bases and J 4 bases, leaving 18 bases between the germline ends. CDR3 length: 15 amino acids. CDR3 region: CASSPLGGSAYGYTF. In DNA, the CDR3 is TGTGCCAGCAGCCCTTTGGGGGGTTCTGCCTATGGCTACACCTTC.